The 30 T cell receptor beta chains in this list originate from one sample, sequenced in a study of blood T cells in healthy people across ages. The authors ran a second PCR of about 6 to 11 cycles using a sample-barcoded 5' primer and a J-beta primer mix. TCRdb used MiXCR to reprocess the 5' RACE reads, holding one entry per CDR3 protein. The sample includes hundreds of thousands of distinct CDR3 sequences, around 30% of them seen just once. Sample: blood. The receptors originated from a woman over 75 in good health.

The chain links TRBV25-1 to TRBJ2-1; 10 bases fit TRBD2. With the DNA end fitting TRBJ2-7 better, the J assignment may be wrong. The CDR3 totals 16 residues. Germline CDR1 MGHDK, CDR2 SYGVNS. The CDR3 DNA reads TGTGCCAGCACCAAGTCTAGCGGGAGCCGATACAATGAGCAGTACTTC. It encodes CASTKSSGSRYNEQYF.

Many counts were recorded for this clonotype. The CDR3 sequence is CASSLDLGGMNTEAFF. The DNA for the CDR3 is TGCGCCAGCAGCTTGGATCTGGGAGGCATGAACACTGAAGCTTTCTTT. The rearrangement uses TRBV5-1 and TRBJ1-1; D not resolved. Germline values: CDR1 SGHRS, CDR2 YFSETQ. There are 16 residues in the CDR3. Deletions cut 0 bases from V and 0 bases from J, with 12 bases between.

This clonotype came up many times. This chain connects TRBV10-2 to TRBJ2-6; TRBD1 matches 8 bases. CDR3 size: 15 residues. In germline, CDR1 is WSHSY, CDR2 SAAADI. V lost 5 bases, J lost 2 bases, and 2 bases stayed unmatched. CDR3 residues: CASSRRGPGANVLTF. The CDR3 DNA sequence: TGCGCCAGCAGTCGCAGGGGGCCTGGGGCCAACGTCCTGACTTTC.

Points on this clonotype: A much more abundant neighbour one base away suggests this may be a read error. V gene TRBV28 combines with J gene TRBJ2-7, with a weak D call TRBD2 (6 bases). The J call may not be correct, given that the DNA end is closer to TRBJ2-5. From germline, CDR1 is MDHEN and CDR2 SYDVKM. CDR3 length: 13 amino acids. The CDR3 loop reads CASRYPGRKTQYF. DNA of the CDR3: TGTGCCAGCAGGTACCCGGGGAGGAAGACCCAGTACTTC.

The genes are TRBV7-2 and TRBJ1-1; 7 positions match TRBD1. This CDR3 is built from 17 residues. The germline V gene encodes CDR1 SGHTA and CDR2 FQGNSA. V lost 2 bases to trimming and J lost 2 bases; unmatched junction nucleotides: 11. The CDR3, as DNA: TGTGCCAGCAGCTTAAGAGCTACAGGGGCAGGCAACACTGAAGCTTTCTTT. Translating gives CASSLRATGAGNTEAFF.

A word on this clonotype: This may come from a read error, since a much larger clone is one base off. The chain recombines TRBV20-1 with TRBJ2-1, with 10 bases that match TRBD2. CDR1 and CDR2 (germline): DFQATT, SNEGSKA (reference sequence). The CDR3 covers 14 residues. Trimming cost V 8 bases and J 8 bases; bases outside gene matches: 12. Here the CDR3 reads CSPVTSGLSYEQFF. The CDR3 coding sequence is TGCAGTCCTGTGACTAGCGGGCTGTCGTATGAGCAGTTCTTC.

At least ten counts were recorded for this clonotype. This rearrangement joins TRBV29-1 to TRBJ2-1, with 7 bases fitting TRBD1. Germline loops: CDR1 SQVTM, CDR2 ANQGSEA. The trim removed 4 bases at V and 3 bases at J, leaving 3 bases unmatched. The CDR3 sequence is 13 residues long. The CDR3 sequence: CSVVRDSYNEQFF. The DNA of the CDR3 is TGCAGCGTTGTGAGGGACAGCTACAATGAGCAGTTCTTC.

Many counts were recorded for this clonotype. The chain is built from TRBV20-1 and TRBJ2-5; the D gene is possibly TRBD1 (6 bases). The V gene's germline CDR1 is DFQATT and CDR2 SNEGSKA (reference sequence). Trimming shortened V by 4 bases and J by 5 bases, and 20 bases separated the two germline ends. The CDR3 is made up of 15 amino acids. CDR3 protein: CSAIVLLGARETQYF. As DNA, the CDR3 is TGCAGTGCTATAGTCCTCCTGGGGGCGAGGGAGACCCAGTACTTC.

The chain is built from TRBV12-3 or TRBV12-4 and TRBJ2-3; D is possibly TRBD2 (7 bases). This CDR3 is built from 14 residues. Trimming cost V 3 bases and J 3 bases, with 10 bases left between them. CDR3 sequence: CASSFGGQTDTQYF. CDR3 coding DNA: TGTGCCAGCAGTTTCGGGGGGCAGACAGATACGCAGTATTTT.

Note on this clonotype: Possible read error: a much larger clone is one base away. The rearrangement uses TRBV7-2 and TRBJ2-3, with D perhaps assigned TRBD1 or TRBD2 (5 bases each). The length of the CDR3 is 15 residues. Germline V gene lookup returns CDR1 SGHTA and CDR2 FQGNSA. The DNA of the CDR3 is TGTGCCAGCACCCCGGGGAGCCTTAGCACAGGTACGCAGTATTTT. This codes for CASTPGSLSTGTQYF.

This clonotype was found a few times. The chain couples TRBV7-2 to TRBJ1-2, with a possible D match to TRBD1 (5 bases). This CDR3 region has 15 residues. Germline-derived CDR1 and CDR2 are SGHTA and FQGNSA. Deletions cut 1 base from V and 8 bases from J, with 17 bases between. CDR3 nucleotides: TGTGCCAGCAGCTTAGAGTGGTCCAGGGACGGCGGCTACACCTTC. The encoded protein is CASSLEWSRDGGYTF.

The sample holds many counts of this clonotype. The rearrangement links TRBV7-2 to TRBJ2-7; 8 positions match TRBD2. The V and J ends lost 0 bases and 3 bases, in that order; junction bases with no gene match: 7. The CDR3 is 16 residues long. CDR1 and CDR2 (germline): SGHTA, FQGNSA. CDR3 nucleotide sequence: TGTGCCAGCAGCTTAGCAGCAGCGGGGGCTATCTACGAGCAGTACTTC. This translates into CASSLAAAGAIYEQYF.

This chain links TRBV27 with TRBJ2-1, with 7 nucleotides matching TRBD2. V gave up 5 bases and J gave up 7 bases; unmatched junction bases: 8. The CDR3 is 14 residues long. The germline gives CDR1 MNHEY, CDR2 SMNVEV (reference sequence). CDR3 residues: CASSLWTRHNEQFF. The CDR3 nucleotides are TGTGCCAGCAGTCTATGGACTAGACATAATGAGCAGTTCTTC.

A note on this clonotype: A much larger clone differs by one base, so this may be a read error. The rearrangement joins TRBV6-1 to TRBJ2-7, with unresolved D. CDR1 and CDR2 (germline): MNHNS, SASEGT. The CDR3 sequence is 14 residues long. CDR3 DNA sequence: TGTGCCAGCACTTCCGGGCACGCATCCTACAAGCAGTACTTC. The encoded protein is CASTSGHASYKQYF.

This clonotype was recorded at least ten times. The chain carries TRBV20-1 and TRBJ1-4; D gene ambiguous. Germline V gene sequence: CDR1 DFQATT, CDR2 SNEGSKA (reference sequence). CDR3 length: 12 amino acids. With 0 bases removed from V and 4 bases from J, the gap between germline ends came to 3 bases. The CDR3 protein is CSAREINEKLFF. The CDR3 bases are TGCAGTGCTAGAGAGATTAATGAAAAACTGTTTTTT.

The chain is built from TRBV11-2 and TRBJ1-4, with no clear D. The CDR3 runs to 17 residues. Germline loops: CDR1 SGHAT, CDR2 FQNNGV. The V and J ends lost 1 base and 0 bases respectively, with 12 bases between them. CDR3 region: CASSLVGPGTTNEKLFF. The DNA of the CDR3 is TGTGCCAGCAGCTTAGTAGGGCCGGGTACAACTAATGAAAAACTGTTTTTT.

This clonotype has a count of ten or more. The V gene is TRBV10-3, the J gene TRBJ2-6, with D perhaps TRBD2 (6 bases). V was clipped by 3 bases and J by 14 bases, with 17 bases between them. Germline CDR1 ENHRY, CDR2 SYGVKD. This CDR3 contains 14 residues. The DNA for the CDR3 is TGTGCCATCAGTGACTGGGGGGTACAAGCCTTCCTGACTTTC. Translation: CAISDWGVQAFLTF.

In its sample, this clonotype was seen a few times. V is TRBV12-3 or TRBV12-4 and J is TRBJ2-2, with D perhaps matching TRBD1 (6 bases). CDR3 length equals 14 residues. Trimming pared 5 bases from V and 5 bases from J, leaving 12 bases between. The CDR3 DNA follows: TGTGCCAGCAGTCTACAGGGTGTTACCGGGGAGCTGTTTTTT. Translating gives CASSLQGVTGELFF.

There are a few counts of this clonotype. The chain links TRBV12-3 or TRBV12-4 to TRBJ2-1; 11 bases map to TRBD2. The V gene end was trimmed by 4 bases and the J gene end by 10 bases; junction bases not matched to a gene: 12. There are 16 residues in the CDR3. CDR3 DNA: TGTGCCAGCAGTTCCAAACTAGCGGGGGTTCGGGAGGAGCAGTTCTTC. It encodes CASSSKLAGVREEQFF.

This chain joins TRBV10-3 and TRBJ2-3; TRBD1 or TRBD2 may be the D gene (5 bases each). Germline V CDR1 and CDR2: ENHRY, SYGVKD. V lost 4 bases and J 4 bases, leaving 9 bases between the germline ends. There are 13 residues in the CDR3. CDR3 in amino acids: CAISGGAPDTQYF. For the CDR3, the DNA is TGTGCCATCAGTGGAGGGGCCCCAGATACGCAGTATTTT.

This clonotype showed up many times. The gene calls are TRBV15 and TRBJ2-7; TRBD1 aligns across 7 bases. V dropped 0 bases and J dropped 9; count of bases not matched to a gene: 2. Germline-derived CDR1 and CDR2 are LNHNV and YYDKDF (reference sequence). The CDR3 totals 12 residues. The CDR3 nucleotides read TGTGCCACCAGCAGAGATCGACAGGGGCAGTACTTC. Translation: CATSRDRQGQYF.

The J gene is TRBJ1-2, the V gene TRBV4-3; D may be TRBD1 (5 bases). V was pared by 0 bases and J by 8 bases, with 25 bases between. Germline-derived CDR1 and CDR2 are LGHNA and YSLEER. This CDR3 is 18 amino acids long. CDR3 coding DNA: TGCGCCAGCAGCCAAGATCCCGGGACTGGGTTTAATCTGGAGGGCTACACCTTC. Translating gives CASSQDPGTGFNLEGYTF.

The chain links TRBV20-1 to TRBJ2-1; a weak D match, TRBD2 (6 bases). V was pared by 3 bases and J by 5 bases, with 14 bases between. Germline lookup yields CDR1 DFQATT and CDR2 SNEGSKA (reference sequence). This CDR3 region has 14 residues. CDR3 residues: CSASRDSGDNEQFF. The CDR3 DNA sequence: TGCAGTGCTAGCCGAGATAGCGGAGACAATGAGCAGTTCTTC.

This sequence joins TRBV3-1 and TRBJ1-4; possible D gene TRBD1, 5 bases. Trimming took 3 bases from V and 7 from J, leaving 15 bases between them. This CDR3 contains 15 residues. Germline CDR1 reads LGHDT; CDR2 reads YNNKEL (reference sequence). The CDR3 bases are TGTGCCAGCAGCCAGGAACAGGAGTCAGCTGAAAAACTGTTTTTT. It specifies CASSQEQESAEKLFF.

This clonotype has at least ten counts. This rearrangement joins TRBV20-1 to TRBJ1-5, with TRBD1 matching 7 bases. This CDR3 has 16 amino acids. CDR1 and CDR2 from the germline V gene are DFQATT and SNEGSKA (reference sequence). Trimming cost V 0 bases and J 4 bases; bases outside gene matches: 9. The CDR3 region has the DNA TGCAGTGCTAGAGACAGGGGGAAATTTGAAAATCAGCCCCAGCATTTT. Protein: CSARDRGKFENQPQHF.

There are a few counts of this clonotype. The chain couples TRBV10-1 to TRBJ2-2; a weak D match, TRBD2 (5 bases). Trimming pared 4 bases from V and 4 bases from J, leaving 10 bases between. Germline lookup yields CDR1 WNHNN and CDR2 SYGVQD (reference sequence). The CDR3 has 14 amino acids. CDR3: CASSGGLGTGELFF. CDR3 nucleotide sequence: TGCGCCAGCAGTGGAGGGTTAGGCACCGGGGAGCTGTTTTTT.

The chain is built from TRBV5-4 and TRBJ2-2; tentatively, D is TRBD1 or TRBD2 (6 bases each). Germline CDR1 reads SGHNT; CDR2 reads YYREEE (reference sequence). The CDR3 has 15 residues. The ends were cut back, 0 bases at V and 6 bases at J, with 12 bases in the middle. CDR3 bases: TGTGCCAGCAGCTTGGCCTCGGGGGCGGCCGGGGAGCTGTTTTTT. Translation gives CASSLASGAAGELFF.

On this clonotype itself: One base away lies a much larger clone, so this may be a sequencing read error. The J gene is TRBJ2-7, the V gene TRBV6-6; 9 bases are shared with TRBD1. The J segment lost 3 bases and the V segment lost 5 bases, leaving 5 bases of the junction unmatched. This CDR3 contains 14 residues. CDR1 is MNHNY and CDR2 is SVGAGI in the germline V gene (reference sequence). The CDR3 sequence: CASSHGQGLYEQYF. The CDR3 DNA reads TGTGCCAGCAGTCACGGACAGGGGCTCTACGAGCAGTACTTC.

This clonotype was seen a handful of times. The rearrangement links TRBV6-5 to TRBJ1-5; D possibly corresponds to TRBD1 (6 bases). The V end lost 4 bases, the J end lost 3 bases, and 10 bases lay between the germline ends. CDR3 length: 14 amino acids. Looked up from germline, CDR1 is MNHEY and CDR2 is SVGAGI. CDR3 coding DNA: TGTGCCAGCAGTTTCACAGGGCTCAATCAGCCCCAGCATTTT. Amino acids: CASSFTGLNQPQHF.

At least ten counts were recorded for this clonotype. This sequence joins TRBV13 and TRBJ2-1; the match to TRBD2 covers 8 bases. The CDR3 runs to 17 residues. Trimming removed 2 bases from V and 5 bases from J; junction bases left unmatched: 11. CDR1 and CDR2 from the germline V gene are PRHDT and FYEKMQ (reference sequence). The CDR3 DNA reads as TGTGCCAGCAGCTTAAGGACGAGGAGCGGGGGAAACAATGAGCAGTTCTTC. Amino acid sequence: CASSLRTRSGGNNEQFF.